Presented here are 9 T cell receptor beta chains from one specimen sequenced in a study of T cell changes during pregnancy in multiple sclerosis. Sequencing used immunoSEQ multiplex PCR; TCRdb keeps in-frame clones, though not all of them. The sample has more than 45,000 clones, 85% to 95% seen once. The sample was CD4+ T cells from peripheral blood mononuclear cells, taken in the second trimester of pregnancy. Every receptor here comes from a female donor in good health, enrolled as a control in a pregnancy study.

CDR3 sequence reads: CASSEQRLSTGELFF. The DNA for the CDR3 is TGTGCCAGCAGTGAACAGCGGTTGAGCACCGGGGAGCTGTTTTTT. The rearrangement links TRBV2 to TRBJ2-2, with a weak D call TRBD2 (5 bases). The ends were cut back, 2 bases at V and 4 bases at J, with 11 bases in the middle. Germline V gene sequence: CDR1 SNHLY, CDR2 FYNNEI. CDR3 size: 15 residues.

The J gene is TRBJ2-3, the V gene TRBV15; no definite D call. From germline, CDR1 is LNHNV and CDR2 YYDKDF (reference sequence). The CDR3 sequence is 16 residues long. The germline V and J ends were trimmed by 0 bases and 4 bases, with 14 bases remaining between them. The CDR3 DNA reads as TGTGCCACCAGCAGAGATCGGCCCATAGCTGCAGATACGCAGTATTTT. Protein product: CATSRDRPIAADTQYF.

The genes are TRBV21-1 and TRBJ2-7; TRBD1, as called in the table, went unchecked against the DNA. TRBV21-1 is a pseudogene segment. This CDR3 is 15 amino acids long. The DNA for the CDR3 is TGTGCCAGCAGCTTCCTCCGGGACAGGGACGACGAGCAGTACTTC. Its translation is CASSFLRDRDDEQYF.

The chain links TRBV6-1 to TRBJ1-1; 8 bases are a match to TRBD1. The V and J ends lost 5 bases and 3 bases, in that order; junction bases with no gene match: 8. Germline loops: CDR1 MNHNS, CDR2 SASEGT. The CDR3 sequence is 15 residues long. CDR3 sequence: CASSTRTGWDTEAFF. As DNA, the CDR3 is TGTGCCAGCAGTACCCGGACAGGGTGGGACACTGAAGCTTTCTTT.

The V gene is TRBV19, the J gene TRBJ2-5; 9 nucleotides agree with TRBD1. The CDR3 contains 14 residues. With V trimmed by 10 bases and J by 5 bases, 11 bases remained unmatched. Germline V gene lookup returns CDR1 LNHDA and CDR2 SQIVND (reference sequence). The chain's CDR3 is CATTPTGGRETQYF. DNA for the CDR3: TGTGCCACCACACCCACAGGGGGCCGGGAGACCCAGTACTTC.

The table lists this clone with a count of one. The chain uses TRBV7-9 and TRBJ2-3; the match to TRBD1 covers 10 bases. The ends lost 4 bases at V and 3 bases at J; junction bases unmatched: 7. CDR3 length equals 16 residues. Germline V gene data show CDR1 as SEHNR and CDR2 as FQNEAQ (reference sequence). The CDR3 region has the DNA TGTGCCAGCAGCTACGTCCCGGGACAGGGGACAGATACGCAGTATTTT. Translated: CASSYVPGQGTDTQYF.

V is TRBV9 and J is TRBJ1-2; D is possibly TRBD1 (5 bases). CDR3 size: 16 residues. The V end lost 0 bases, the J end lost 8 bases, and 20 bases lay between the germline ends. CDR1 SGDLS and CDR2 YYNGEE come from the germline V gene. The CDR3 bases are TGTGCCAGCAGCGTAGAACAGGTCCTTGGGTTGGGCGGCTACACCTTC. This translates into CASSVEQVLGLGGYTF.

This clone was observed a single time. J is TRBJ2-1 and V is TRBV5-1, with D possibly TRBD2 on 6 matching bases. The CDR3 is 14 amino acids. V lost 5 bases and J lost 5, with 14 bases in between. Germline CDR1 SGHRS, CDR2 YFSETQ. CDR3 in DNA: TGCGCCAGCAGACGGGGAGGAGGGAACAATGAGCAGTTCTTC. It is translated as CASRRGGGNNEQFF.

This rearrangement joins TRBV7-2 to TRBJ2-3; TRBD2 aligns across 8 bases. The CDR3 consists of 16 residues. Germline CDR1 and CDR2: SGHTA and FQGNSA. Trimming at V came to 5 bases and at J to 1 base, leaving 8 bases not matched to a gene. The CDR3 loop reads CASSLTDGGGTDTQYF. The CDR3 nucleotides are TGTGCCAGCAGCCTCACCGACGGGGGGGGCACAGATACGCAGTATTTT.